This TCR beta chain was recovered during a study of blood T cell repertoires in COVID-19 (TCRdb year 2020). Notes on the research overall: The collaborator samples originated in the United States, Italy and Spain and spanned the acute and convalescent phases of COVID-19. The prospective study material was composed of cDNA or gDNA derived from T cells, B-cell-depleted T cells, or PBMCs. The dataset comprised deeply sampled blood TCRbeta repertoires from subjects exposed to, actively infected with, or recovered from COVID-19. The repertoires were made available in a free public database intended to serve as a resource for research on the immune response to SARS-CoV-2. The samples were drawn from two sources: the first 160 participants of the ongoing ImmuneRACE study, and 950 to 1,500 subjects contributed by 6 global collaborators. A de-identified subject ID, COVID-19 status, age in years and sex were almost always included in the sample metadata. HLA class I and class II types, where available, came from metadata supplied by the sample provider rather than from assay-based typing. The paper's findings and limits, for the study overall: The quantity of clinical and demographic metadata differed by source and by participant and was supplied without curation.

Collaborating institutions collected whole blood in K2EDTA tubes following their own protocols. For TCRbeta analysis, collaborator samples were shipped as frozen whole blood, as isolated PBMCs, or as DNA extracted from either sample type. From its cysteine to its phenylalanine, the CDR3 spans 13 amino acids. Of the read, only the CDR3 DNA is kept; its 39 bases are in frame from base 1. CDR1 and CDR2, per the germline V gene (reference sequence), are MNHEY and SMNVEV. Trimming removed 5 bases from V and 3 bases from J, leaving 10 bases between the germline ends. The immunoSEQ Assay, a bias-controlled multiplex PCR, was used to amplify TCRbeta CDR3 regions from genomic DNA. Per the source publication's procedure: Within the assay, amplification of reference gene primers was used to estimate how many nucleated cells each sample contained. To quantify the absolute abundance of each unique TCRbeta CDR3 rearrangement, sequence reads were collapsed and filtered. For each sample, productive Simpson clonality was calculated as the square root of Simpson's diversity index over productive rearrangements. TCRdb limited this immuneACCESS table to in-frame rearrangements with V and J called. A share of clones is missing; checked studies link under half to unresolved V genes, and the rest is unexplained. V and J calls and clone size are given by that table; D and trimming were obtained from the DNA. Counted in this sample were 30,000 to 35,000 clones; roughly four fifths of them appeared once. About two fifths of the sample comes from the top ten.

As for this clone: Its antigen specificity is not known. Base qualities are not at hand, and no much larger clone is one base apart.

Specimen: peripheral blood. Recombination joined TRBV27 with TRBJ1-1, with TRBD1 perhaps the D gene, on 6 matching bases. The TCR comes from an older man with active or convalescent COVID-19. The CDR3 region has the sequence CASSTRQDTEAFF. The sequenced DNA is TGTGCCAGCAGTACGAGACAGGACACTGAAGCTTTCTTT.